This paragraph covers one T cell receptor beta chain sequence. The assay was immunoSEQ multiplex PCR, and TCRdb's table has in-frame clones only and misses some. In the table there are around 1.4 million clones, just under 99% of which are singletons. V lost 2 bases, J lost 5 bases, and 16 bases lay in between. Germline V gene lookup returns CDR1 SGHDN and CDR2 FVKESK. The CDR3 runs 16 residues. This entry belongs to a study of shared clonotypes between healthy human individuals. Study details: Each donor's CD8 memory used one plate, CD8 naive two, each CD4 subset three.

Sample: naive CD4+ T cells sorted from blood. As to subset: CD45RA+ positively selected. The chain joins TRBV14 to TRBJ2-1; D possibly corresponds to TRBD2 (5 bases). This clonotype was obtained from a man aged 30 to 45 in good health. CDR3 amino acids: CASSQHWKRKHNEQFF. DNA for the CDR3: TGTGCCAGCAGCCAACACTGGAAGCGGAAACACAATGAGCAGTTCTTC. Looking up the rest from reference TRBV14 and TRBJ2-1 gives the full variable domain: EAGVTQFPSHSVIEKGQTVTLRCDPISGHDNLYWYRRVMGKEIKFLLHFVKESKQDESGMPNNRFLAERTGGTYSTLKVQPAELEDSGVYFCASSQHWKRKHNEQFFGPGTRLTVL.